Listed below are T cell receptor beta chains from one sample, sequenced in a study of T cell responses to AZD1222 COVID-19 vaccine. Here immunoSEQ multiplex PCR was the method, and the copy in TCRdb shows in-frame clones only, minus some. The sample lists around 77,000 clones, about nine tenths seen once, with roughly 2.4% in the top ten. The material sequenced was peripheral blood, taken on day 0 of AZD1222 vaccination. The receptors shown here come from an adult in good health. Both conserved end residues are part of each CDR3. D genes are given only for firm matches. Not all rows give a size; the values are once, few, many and, for expanded clones, a class.

V	D	J	size	DNA	CDR3
TRBV11-2	.	TRBJ1-4	.	TGTGCCAGCAGCCTCCGCCGCGATGGGGGGGCTCGTATTGAAAAACTGTTTTTT	CASSLRRDGGARIEKLFF
TRBV4-1	.	TRBJ1-1	.	TGCGCCAGCAGCCAAGATTCGGCATACATGAACACTGAAGCTTTCTTT	CASSQDSAYMNTEAFF
TRBV5-4	TRBD1	TRBJ1-1	.	TGTGCCAGCAGCAGGGACAGGGGATCCACTGAAGCTTTCTTT	CASSRDRGSTEAFF
TRBV27	.	TRBJ1-1	.	TGTGCCAGCAGTTTGATTACGGCGGGGCGGACTGAAGCTTTCTTT	CASSLITAGRTEAFF
TRBV7-3	.	TRBJ2-1	.	TGTGCCAGCAGCTTAGGGCTAGTGGGTAATGAGCAGTTCTTC	CASSLGLVGNEQFF
TRBV28	.	TRBJ2-3	.	TGTGCCAGCAGTTTTCGGGGCGTTGGCACAGATACGCAGTATTTT	CASSFRGVGTDTQYF
TRBV6-5	TRBD2	TRBJ2-3	.	TGTGCCAGCAGACCGGGACTACTGGCAGATACGCAGTATTTT	CASRPGLLADTQYF
TRBV28	.	TRBJ1-4	.	TGTGCCAGCAGTAAAACAGGGCCTAATGAAAAACTGTTTTTT	CASSKTGPNEKLFF
TRBV4-1	.	TRBJ1-4	.	TGCGCCAGCAGCCAAGGACCTGGGGTAAAACTGTTTTTT	CASSQGPGVKLFF
TRBV28	TRBD2	TRBJ2-5	.	TGTGCCAGCAGGGACGGACTAGTCCAAGAGACCCAGTACTTC	CASRDGLVQETQYF
TRBV3-1/TRBV3-2	.	TRBJ1-3	.	TGTGCCAGCAGCCAAGATGCGGGGTCGCACACCATATATTTT	CASSQDAGSHTIYF
TRBV30	.	TRBJ1-2	.	TGTGCCTGGAGTTCGAGGGGTGGCTACACCTTC	CAWSSRGGYTF
TRBV28	.	TRBJ1-1	.	TGTGCCACCGACATGCCGTTGAACACTGAAGCTTTCTTT	CATDMPLNTEAFF
TRBV29-1	.	TRBJ1-5	.	TGCAGCGTTGAAGGGTCCGGGAATCAGCCCCAGCATTTT	CSVEGSGNQPQHF
TRBV5-5	.	TRBJ2-7	.	TGTGCCAGCAGCCCGGGGGCGAGGGGGGGCTCCTACGAGCAGTACTTC	CASSPGARGGSYEQYF
TRBV19	.	TRBJ1-1	.	TGTGCCAGTAGTATGTCAACAGGGTGGGGCACTGAAGCTTTCTTT	CASSMSTGWGTEAFF
TRBV5-1	.	TRBJ1-1	.	TGCGCCAGCAGCTTGTCGCAGGGTGGGACTGAAGCTTTCTTT	CASSLSQGGTEAFF
TRBV7-2	TRBD2	TRBJ2-1	once	TGTGCCAGCAGCCCCCATAGCGGGGGATACTACAATGAGCAGTTCTTC	CASSPHSGGYYNEQFF
TRBV11-3	.	TRBJ1-1	.	TGTGCCAGCAGCTTCCATCAGAACACTGAAGCTTTCTTT	CASSFHQNTEAFF
TRBV6-5	.	TRBJ2-5	.	TGTGCCAGCAGTTACCCGGGACAAATCGAGACCCAGTACTTC	CASSYPGQIETQYF
TRBV14	.	TRBJ1-6	once	TGTGCCAGCAGCCAATCGAATTCACCCCTCCACTTT	CASSQSNSPLHF
TRBV25-1	.	TRBJ1-4	.	TGTGCCAGCAGTGAATTTGGGGTTGGAGGTGAAAAACTGTTTTTT	CASSEFGVGGEKLFF
TRBV6-6	TRBD2	TRBJ2-3	.	TGTGCCAGCAGTCCCGGGATAGCGGGGTGGCGGGATACGCAGTATTTT	CASSPGIAGWRDTQYF
TRBV6-6	.	TRBJ1-2	.	TGTGCCAGCAGTTACTCCGGCAGGCCCTATGGCTACACCTTC	CASSYSGRPYGYTF